These 17 T cell receptor beta chains originate from one sample sequenced in a study of early T cells in non-severe SARS-CoV-2 infection (dated by TCRdb to the early 2020s). Receptor amplification or capture employed 5' RACE. Sequencing used a NextSeq 500. TCRdb itself trimmed the public reads at Q25 with fastp, ran MiXCR and retained productive beta chains. When rows share a CDR3 protein, they turn into one entry using the most common DNA and genes. This sample is represented by some 96,000 distinct CDR3 sequences; around 10% of them were singletons. Roughly 4.8% of the sample lies in the top ten. The sequencing here drew on whole blood, taken at baseline. The receptors stem from an adult who was a healthcare worker with PCR-confirmed SARS-CoV-2 infection or an uninfected control (not recorded which).

This clonotype was counted ten times or more. This chain uses TRBV7-8 with TRBJ2-2, with a tentative D call TRBD2 (6 bases). Germline V lookup: CDR1 SGHVS, CDR2 FQNEAQ. This CDR3 is built from 16 residues. Trimming took off 7 bases at V and 6 bases at J, with 21 bases between the two ends. The CDR3 DNA reads as TGTGCCAGCACCCTTGGTGGGCTAGCGTCGGCCGGGGAGCTGTTTTTT. It encodes CASTLGGLASAGELFF.

This chain connects TRBV11-2 to TRBJ2-1; D may be TRBD2 (6 bases). Trimming shortened V by 2 bases and J by 4 bases, and 12 bases separated the two germline ends. From germline, CDR1 is SGHAT and CDR2 FQNNGV. This CDR3 contains 15 residues. CDR3 residues: CASSLTGTLYNEQFF. The CDR3 bases are TGTGCCAGCAGCTTAACGGGGACTCTTTACAATGAGCAGTTCTTC.

The rearrangement joins TRBV27 to TRBJ2-3; tentative D call: TRBD2 (5 bases). Germline V gene data show CDR1 as MNHEY and CDR2 as SMNVEV (reference sequence). The CDR3 totals 17 residues. V lost 1 base to trimming and J lost 1 base, with 15 bases between them. The CDR3 region has the DNA TGTGCCAGCAGTTTATTTAGCGTTCCTGGGGGCACAGATACGCAGTATTTT. It codes for CASSLFSVPGGTDTQYF.

This clonotype was counted only a few times. V gene TRBV2 combines with J gene TRBJ1-1; D perhaps matches TRBD1 (6 bases). The CDR3 is 15 residues long. V lost 6 bases and J 5 bases, leaving 19 bases between the germline ends. CDR1 and CDR2 (germline): SNHLY, FYNNEI. The chain's CDR3 is CASRGRTAGWTEAFF. The DNA for the CDR3 is TGTGCCAGCAGGGGAAGGACAGCTGGGTGGACTGAAGCTTTCTTT.

In this sample, this clonotype turned up a few times. The chain recombines TRBV19 with TRBJ1-1; D is uncertain. The CDR3 is 13 residues long. The V end was cut by 2 bases, the J end by 0 bases, with 4 bases between. Germline V lookup: CDR1 LNHDA, CDR2 SQIVND (reference sequence). The CDR3 DNA follows: TGTGCCAGTAGTATAAGCGTGAACACTGAAGCTTTCTTT. It specifies CASSISVNTEAFF.

This clonotype has only a few counts. The gene calls are TRBV5-1 and TRBJ1-1, with TRBD1 matching over 7 bases. J gave up 2 bases and V 3 bases, and 7 bases lay outside the gene matches. CDR3 length: 15 residues. The V gene's germline CDR1 is SGHRS and CDR2 YFSETQ. The CDR3 DNA reads as TGCGCCAGCAGCTCTAGGACAGGAATAAACACTGAAGCTTTCTTT. Its protein is CASSSRTGINTEAFF.

A few counts support this clonotype. CDR3 loop: CASSLSGSNQPQHF. The CDR3 nucleotides read TGTGCCAGCAGTTTATCCGGGAGCAATCAGCCCCAGCATTTT. V gene TRBV27 combines with J gene TRBJ1-5, with D hard to call. CDR1 and CDR2 (germline): MNHEY, SMNVEV (reference sequence). The CDR3 is made up of 14 amino acids. The V and J ends lost 0 bases and 1 base respectively, with 4 bases between them.

This clonotype was observed many times. The chain couples TRBV10-2 to TRBJ1-1; 7 bases are a match to TRBD1. V gave up 6 bases and J gave up 4 bases; unmatched junction bases: 5. The CDR3 consists of 13 residues. Germline CDR1 and CDR2: WSHSY and SAAADI. This chain's CDR3 is CASSVTGATEAFF. CDR3 in DNA: TGCGCCAGCAGCGTAACAGGGGCCACTGAAGCTTTCTTT.

The chain is built from TRBV6-1 and TRBJ2-2; D possibly corresponds to TRBD2 (5 bases). Germline V gives CDR1 MNHNS, CDR2 SASEGT. V gave up 3 bases and J gave up 4 bases, with 12 bases separating them. The CDR3 loop spans 15 amino acids. The CDR3 DNA is TGTGCCAGCAGTGAGCTTCTGGGGAGCACCGGGGAGCTGTTTTTT. It is translated as CASSELLGSTGELFF.

This clonotype has more than one count but fewer than ten. This chain links TRBV12-5 with TRBJ2-1; 7 nucleotides align to TRBD2. Per germline, CDR1 LGHNT and CDR2 FRNRAP. The CDR3 has 18 amino acids. J was trimmed by 2 bases and V by 2 bases; bases with no gene match: 12. The DNA for the CDR3 is TGTGCTAGTGGTTTGCAATCGGCGGGAGCCCCTCCCTACAATGAGCAGTTCTTC. Protein: CASGLQSAGAPPYNEQFF.

The chain links TRBV4-2 to TRBJ1-2; 9 bases fit TRBD1. Germline CDR1 LGHNA, CDR2 YNFKEQ. V was pared by 1 base and J by 4 bases, with 4 bases of the junction left unmatched. CDR3 size: 15 residues. This CDR3 reads CASSQGGGQGYGYTF. DNA for the CDR3: TGTGCCAGCAGCCAAGGAGGGGGACAGGGCTATGGCTACACCTTC.

J is TRBJ2-5 and V is TRBV18; the match to TRBD2 covers 7 bases. After removal of 3 bases from V and 5 bases from J, the junction contained 12 bases not matched to a gene. The length of the CDR3 is 16 residues. CDR1 and CDR2 (germline): KGHSH, LQKENI. DNA for the CDR3: TGTGCCAGCTCACCGCCCCTAGCGGAGGACGGGGAGACCCAGTACTTC. It yields the protein CASSPPLAEDGETQYF.

J is TRBJ2-1 and V is TRBV25-1; 12 nucleotides line up with TRBD2. The CDR3 covers 15 residues. V was clipped by 3 bases and J by 8 bases; unmatched bases: 5. Germline CDR1 and CDR2: MGHDK and SYGVNS. CDR3 in DNA: TGTGCCAGCAGTGACCCGACTAGCGGGGGCGATGAGCAGTTCTTC. This translates into CASSDPTSGGDEQFF.

In its sample, this clonotype was seen a few times. The rearrangement joins TRBV12-3 or TRBV12-4 to TRBJ2-7, with a possible D match to TRBD2 (5 bases). V dropped 3 bases and J dropped 5 bases, with 8 bases sitting between them. This CDR3 has 12 residues. The CDR3 region is CASSFTADEQYF. The CDR3 bases are TGTGCCAGCAGTTTCACAGCGGACGAGCAGTACTTC.

There are a few counts of this clonotype. The chain has TRBV10-3 and TRBJ2-2, with D maybe TRBD1 (6 bases). CDR1 and CDR2 from the germline V gene are ENHRY and SYGVKD. Trimming removed 6 bases at V and 5 bases at J, with 10 bases between. This CDR3 is 13 amino acids long. The chain's CDR3 is CAISPQGTGELFF. The CDR3 nucleotides are TGTGCCATCAGCCCCCAGGGGACCGGGGAGCTGTTTTTT.

There are a few counts of this clonotype. The J gene is TRBJ1-2, the V gene TRBV5-5; 10 nucleotides line up with TRBD1. J gave up 4 bases and V 4 bases, and 7 bases lay outside the gene matches. Germline loops: CDR1 SGHKS, CDR2 YYEKEE (reference sequence). This CDR3 is 15 amino acids long. CDR3 in amino acids: CASSQGDRGGYGYTF. The CDR3 region has the DNA TGTGCCAGCAGCCAGGGGGACAGGGGTGGCTATGGCTACACCTTC.

In this sample, this clonotype turned up a few times. The chain joins TRBV10-3 to TRBJ1-1, with no clear D. The CDR3 has 15 amino acids. The V gene lost 4 bases and the J gene lost 3 bases, with 15 bases spanning the gap. Germline V gene lookup returns CDR1 ENHRY and CDR2 SYGVKD. The CDR3 protein is CAISVTLRRDTEAFF. The CDR3 DNA follows: TGTGCCATCAGTGTGACTTTGCGTAGGGACACTGAAGCTTTCTTT.